A single sample gave rise to the 30 T cell receptor beta chains below, sequenced in a study of T-cell memory formation after mild COVID-19. MiXCR, applied by TCRdb to the 5' RACE reads, yields one record per CDR3 protein. The sample yields approximately 440,000 distinct CDR3 sequences, 20% seen once. The sequencing sample was made of PBMCs or a T cell subset sorted from them (not recorded which). The receptors were sampled from an adult woman who had mild COVID-19 (a few samples of this study predate the infection). Cell type and time point are not known.

The sample holds a few counts of this clonotype. The genes are TRBV14 and TRBJ2-6; D remains unclear. Germline CDR1 reads SGHDN; CDR2 reads FVKESK. V lost 4 bases and J 6 bases, leaving 7 bases between the germline ends. CDR3 size: 13 residues. DNA of the CDR3: TGTGCCAGCAGCCGATCTTTGGCCAACGTCCTGACTTTC. This encodes CASSRSLANVLTF.

The chain joins TRBV18 to TRBJ2-1; D possibly matches TRBD1 or TRBD2 (6 bases each). This CDR3 is 16 amino acids long. The V gene's germline CDR1 is KGHSH and CDR2 LQKENI. V gave up 4 bases and J gave up 6 bases, with 19 bases separating them. CDR3 region: CASSLIDGGHGNEQFF. The CDR3 DNA is TGTGCCAGCTCACTTATTGACGGGGGCCATGGCAATGAGCAGTTCTTC.

This clonotype was detected a few times. The chain joins TRBV10-3 to TRBJ2-1; tentative D call: TRBD2 (6 bases). The V and J ends lost 7 bases and 6 bases respectively, with 13 bases between them. Per the germline V gene, CDR1 is ENHRY and CDR2 is SYGVKD. The CDR3 extends over 13 amino acids. CDR3 DNA sequence: TGTGCCATCACAGGGACTCAGAGCAATGAGCAGTTCTTC. Translated: CAITGTQSNEQFF.

This clonotype was seen ten or more times. This rearrangement joins TRBV3-1 to TRBJ2-3, with D tentatively TRBD2 (5 bases). The V and J ends lost 1 base and 5 bases respectively, with 7 bases between them. This CDR3 comprises 13 residues. From germline, CDR1 is LGHDT and CDR2 YNNKEL (reference sequence). The CDR3 DNA reads as TGTGCCAGCAGCCAAGGAGGGAAAGATACGCAGTATTTT. It encodes CASSQGGKDTQYF.

This clonotype was seen only a few times. The chain recombines TRBV27 with TRBJ2-1; tentatively, D is TRBD1 (6 bases). The V gene's germline CDR1 is MNHEY and CDR2 SMNVEV (reference sequence). CDR3 length equals 16 residues. Trimming took 6 bases from V and 2 from J, leaving 17 bases between them. In DNA, the CDR3 is TGTGCCAGCAGACCACGTCCGGGACAAGCCTACAATGAGCAGTTCTTC. This sequence encodes CASRPRPGQAYNEQFF.

This clonotype was observed a few times. The rearrangement joins TRBV27 to TRBJ1-1, with TRBD1 matching 8 bases. J was trimmed by 6 bases and V by 6 bases; bases with no gene match: 6. CDR3 length equals 13 residues. CDR1 MNHEY and CDR2 SMNVEV come from the germline V gene (reference sequence). The CDR3 region is CASRRTGRAEAFF. In nucleotides, the CDR3 is TGTGCCAGCAGGCGGACAGGGAGGGCTGAAGCTTTCTTT.

CDR3 residues: CASTPGPYASYTF. Here the CDR3 DNA reads TGTGCCAGCACCCCGGGACCGTATGCGAGCTACACCTTC. The chain carries TRBV12-3 or TRBV12-4 and TRBJ1-2, with D possibly being TRBD1 (5 bases). V was pared by 7 bases and J by 9 bases, with 18 bases between. The CDR3 contains 13 residues.

This clonotype was detected only a few times. The chain is built from TRBV24-1 and TRBJ1-1; D unclear. CDR3 size: 12 residues. Germline CDR1 is KGHDR and CDR2 is SFDVKD. Trimming shortened V by 2 bases and J by 6 bases, and 6 bases separated the two germline ends. The CDR3 reads CATSDSAAEAFF. CDR3 nucleotides: TGTGCCACCAGTGATTCCGCTGCTGAAGCTTTCTTT.

This clonotype was seen only a few times. The rearrangement links TRBV3-1 to TRBJ2-1; no definite D call. This CDR3 comprises 13 residues. The germline gives CDR1 LGHDT, CDR2 YNNKEL (reference sequence). V lost 0 bases and J 9 bases, leaving 9 bases between the germline ends. The CDR3 is CASSQELVVEQFF. For the CDR3, the DNA is TGTGCCAGCAGCCAAGAGTTGGTGGTTGAGCAGTTCTTC.

This rearrangement joins TRBV7-2 to TRBJ2-5, with 8 bases aligning to TRBD2. V dropped 4 bases and J dropped 5; count of bases not matched to a gene: 6. CDR3 length equals 14 residues. Per the germline V gene, CDR1 is SGHTA and CDR2 is FQGNSA. The CDR3 here is CASSYTGTRETQYF. The CDR3 bases are TGTGCCAGCAGCTACACCGGGACTAGGGAGACCCAGTACTTC. Based on the CDR3 plus reference TRBV7-2 and TRBJ2-5, the full variable domain is GAGVSQSPSNKVTEKGKDVELRCDPISGHTALYWYRQSLGQGLEFLIYFQGNSAPDKSGLPSDRFSAERTGGSVSTLTIQRTQQEDSAVYLCASSYTGTRETQYFGPGTRLLVL.

This chain uses TRBV10-3 with TRBJ1-3, with D possibly TRBD1 on 5 matching bases. Between the trimmed V and J ends, which lost 3 bases and 4 bases, there was a span of 16 bases. CDR1 is ENHRY and CDR2 is SYGVKD in the germline V gene. The CDR3 has 16 residues. The CDR3 here is CAISESSAGRGNTIYF. DNA of the CDR3: TGTGCCATCAGTGAATCCTCGGCAGGGCGAGGAAACACCATATATTTT.

The V and J genes are TRBV2 and TRBJ2-7, with 8 bases aligning to TRBD1. Unmatched junction bases numbered 11, after V lost 5 bases and J lost 5 bases. Germline loops: CDR1 SNHLY, CDR2 FYNNEI. CDR3 length equals 15 residues. The CDR3 is CASSLQTTGDDEQYF. In DNA, the CDR3 is TGTGCCAGCAGTCTCCAAACGACAGGGGACGACGAGCAGTACTTC. The full variable domain, rest sourced from reference TRBV2 and TRBJ2-7, is EPEVTQTPSHQVTQMGQEVILRCVPISNHLYFYWYRQILGQKVEFLVSFYNNEISEKSEIFDDQFSVERPDGSNFTLKIRSTKLEDSAMYFCASSLQTTGDDEQYFGPGTRLTVT.

There are a few counts of this clonotype. J is TRBJ2-5 and V is TRBV7-9, with 8 nucleotides matching TRBD2. V lost 5 bases to trimming and J lost 4 bases; unmatched junction nucleotides: 6. CDR3 size: 14 residues. In germline, CDR1 is SEHNR, CDR2 FQNEAQ (reference sequence). The CDR3 DNA follows: TGTGCCAGCAGCCCGACGGGACTAGTAGAGACCCAGTACTTC. Protein product: CASSPTGLVETQYF. The complete variable domain, with remaining parts taken from reference TRBV7-9 and TRBJ2-5, reads DTGVSQNPRHKITKRGQNVTFRCDPISEHNRLYWYRQTLGQGPEFLTYFQNEAQLEKSRLLSDRFSAERPKGSFSTLEIQRTEQGDSAMYLCASSPTGLVETQYFGPGTRLLVL.

This clonotype showed up just a few times. V and J are TRBV20-1 and TRBJ1-1; D ambiguous. This CDR3 has 14 amino acids. With 2 bases removed from V and 1 base from J, the gap between germline ends came to 11 bases. Germline V gives CDR1 DFQATT, CDR2 SNEGSKA (reference sequence). For the CDR3, the DNA is TGCAGTGCTAGATTCGGAGGAAGGAACACTGAAGCTTTCTTT. Protein: CSARFGGRNTEAFF.

V gene TRBV2 combines with J gene TRBJ1-2, with D perhaps matching TRBD1 (6 bases). This CDR3 is 14 amino acids long. The V gene's germline CDR1 is SNHLY and CDR2 FYNNEI. V was pared by 3 bases and J by 6 bases, with 14 bases between. The CDR3: CASSDVGGQDGYTF. The CDR3, as DNA: TGTGCCAGCAGTGATGTTGGGGGGCAGGATGGCTACACCTTC.

The chain recombines TRBV20-1 with TRBJ2-5, with 12 bases fitting TRBD2. CDR1 is DFQATT and CDR2 is SNEGSKA in the germline V gene (reference sequence). The CDR3 spans 17 residues. V dropped 1 base and J dropped 1; count of bases not matched to a gene: 7. CDR3 loop: CSARGLWTSGIQETQYF. Here the CDR3 DNA reads TGCAGTGCTAGAGGCCTATGGACTAGCGGGATCCAAGAGACCCAGTACTTC.

The V and J genes are TRBV6-4 and TRBJ2-1; 9 positions agree with TRBD2. This CDR3 has 17 residues. CDR1 is MRHNA and CDR2 is SNTAGT in the germline V gene. Trimming cost V 2 bases and J 4 bases; bases outside gene matches: 9. The CDR3 coding sequence is TGTGCCAGCAGTGACACGGGCGGGAGGGGCAGATACAATGAGCAGTTCTTC. As protein: CASSDTGGRGRYNEQFF.

This chain joins TRBV18 and TRBJ2-1; D assignment may be TRBD1 or TRBD2 (6 bases each). CDR1 is KGHSH, CDR2 LQKENI, per germline. This CDR3 comprises 16 residues. Between the trimmed V and J ends, which lost 0 bases and 5 bases, there was a span of 14 bases. The CDR3 DNA sequence: TGTGCCAGCTCACCACCGATCCCGGGGGCTAACAATGAGCAGTTCTTC. Translated: CASSPPIPGANNEQFF.

This clonotype was counted between two and nine times. The CDR3 bases are TGCAGTGCTAGAGATTCAGGGGGCTTCACTGAAGCTTTCTTT. This translates into CSARDSGGFTEAFF. The V and J genes are TRBV20-1 and TRBJ1-1, with 8 bases matching TRBD1. The junction had 4 bases not matched to a gene; V was cut back by 0 bases and J by 4 bases. CDR1 is DFQATT, CDR2 SNEGSKA, per germline (reference sequence). The CDR3 sequence is 14 residues long.

The table lists this clonotype with a few counts. This chain links TRBV24-1 with TRBJ2-3; D gene ambiguous. In germline, CDR1 is KGHDR, CDR2 SFDVKD. The length of the CDR3 is 18 residues. V lost 2 bases and J 3 bases, leaving 20 bases between the germline ends. The CDR3 is CATSDSSVERLRTDTQYF. DNA for the CDR3: TGTGCCACCAGTGATTCTTCGGTGGAGAGGCTCCGGACAGATACGCAGTATTTT.

The chain employs TRBV7-9 and TRBJ2-7; 7 nucleotides agree with TRBD1. CDR1 and CDR2 from the germline V gene are SEHNR and FQNEAQ (reference sequence). The length of the CDR3 is 17 residues. Trimming at V came to 2 bases and at J to 1 base, leaving 11 bases not matched to a gene. For the CDR3, the DNA is TGTGCCAGCAGCTTACCGCTAACAGGGGCGCCGTCCTACGAGCAGTACTTC. Translated: CASSLPLTGAPSYEQYF.

This chain connects TRBV5-1 to TRBJ1-1, with TRBD1 matching over 7 bases. J was trimmed by 0 bases and V by 3 bases; bases with no gene match: 2. Per germline, CDR1 SGHRS and CDR2 YFSETQ. The CDR3 has 14 amino acids. The CDR3 region has the DNA TGCGCCAGCAGCTCAACAGGGGTGAACACTGAAGCTTTCTTT. This translates into CASSSTGVNTEAFF. The full variable domain, completed using reference TRBV5-1 and TRBJ1-1, is KAGVTQTPRYLIKTRGQQVTLSCSPISGHRSVSWYQQTPGQGLQFLFEYFSETQRNKGNFPGRFSGRQFSNSRSEMNVSTLELGDSALYLCASSSTGVNTEAFFGQGTRLTVV.

This clonotype was observed a handful of times. The chain has TRBV5-5 and TRBJ1-4, with TRBD1 matching 9 bases. Germline CDR1 SGHKS, CDR2 YYEKEE (reference sequence). V shed 4 bases and J 5 bases; nucleotides not matched to a gene: 15. This CDR3 has 18 residues. The CDR3 loop is CASSARDREYGKNEKLFF. CDR3 nucleotides: TGTGCCAGCAGCGCAAGGGACAGGGAATACGGAAAGAATGAAAAACTGTTTTTT.

The chain combines TRBV30 with TRBJ2-1; 8 bases fit TRBD2. V was pared by 2 bases and J by 7 bases, with 10 bases of the junction left unmatched. This CDR3 is 15 amino acids long. Germline CDR1 GTSNPN, CDR2 SVGIG (reference sequence). The CDR3 sequence is CAWSKGSSGLNEQFF. The CDR3 region has the DNA TGTGCCTGGAGTAAGGGGTCTAGCGGGTTGAATGAGCAGTTCTTC.

The table lists this clonotype with many counts. This chain links TRBV3-1 with TRBJ2-3; 8 bases are a match to TRBD2. With 5 bases clipped from V and 2 bases from J, the junction kept 15 bases outside the gene matches. Germline loops: CDR1 LGHDT, CDR2 YNNKEL (reference sequence). This CDR3 has 18 amino acids. The CDR3 DNA reads TGTGCCAGCAGCAAGACCCACCCTGCGGGAGGTAACACAGATACGCAGTATTTT. Encoded protein: CASSKTHPAGGNTDTQYF.

The V call is TRBV6-2 or TRBV6-3, the J call TRBJ1-1; D is perhaps TRBD1 (6 bases). This CDR3 has 16 residues. Germline-derived CDR1 and CDR2 are MNHEY and SVGEGT. The V end lost 2 bases, the J end lost 5 bases, and 18 bases lay between the germline ends. The CDR3 bases are TGTGCCAGCAGTTACGAAATAGCGGGGGCATCAACTGAAGCTTTCTTT. Protein sequence: CASSYEIAGASTEAFF.

This chain links TRBV7-2 with TRBJ2-4; D is ambiguous. Trimming left V 2 bases short and J 0 bases short, with 5 bases between. The CDR3 covers 14 residues. The V gene's germline CDR1 is SGHTA and CDR2 FQGNSA. CDR3 nucleotide sequence: TGTGCCAGCAGCTTATCAATAGCCAAAAACATTCAGTACTTC. Protein product: CASSLSIAKNIQYF.

The genes are TRBV23-1 and TRBJ2-5; D may correspond to TRBD1 or TRBD2 (6 bases each). TRBV23-1 is known as an ORF, though its function is uncertain. V was shortened by 0 bases and J by 4 bases, with 15 bases between the two germline ends. The CDR3 is made up of 16 amino acids. CDR3 in DNA: TGCGCCAGCAGTCAATCGTCGGGGGCTTGCGGAGAGACCCAGTACTTC. Translation gives CASSQSSGACGETQYF.

This clonotype was counted between two and nine times. V and J are TRBV18 and TRBJ1-1, with D perhaps TRBD1 (5 bases). V lost 3 bases and J lost 7, with 15 bases in between. CDR3 length: 14 residues. CDR1 is KGHSH, CDR2 LQKENI, per germline. CDR3 bases: TGTGCCAGCTCACCCGCTAAGGACAAACATGAAGCTTTCTTT. Amino acids: CASSPAKDKHEAFF. The full variable domain, with the rest looked up from reference TRBV18 and TRBJ1-1, is NAGVMQNPRHLVRRRGQEARLRCSPMKGHSHVYWYRQLPEEGLKFMVYLQKENIIDESGMPKERFSAEFPKEGPSILRIQQVVRGDSAAYFCASSPAKDKHEAFFGQGTRLTVV.

This rearrangement joins TRBV6-2 or TRBV6-3 to TRBJ2-1; no reliable D call. Trimming pared 2 bases from V and 0 bases from J, leaving 8 bases between. CDR3 size: 15 residues. CDR1 and CDR2 from the germline V gene are MNHEY and SVGEGT. The CDR3 spells CASSYPLSSYNEQFF. In DNA, the CDR3 is TGTGCCAGCAGTTACCCCCTGTCCTCCTACAATGAGCAGTTCTTC.